The T cell receptor (beta chain) described here comes from a study of T cell responses to AZD1222 COVID-19 vaccine. Notes on the study in general: Most donors were white British, females outnumbered males, and clonal diversity was possibly underestimated.

Comment on this clone: What it binds is not known.

The germline CDR1 and CDR2 sequences are MRHNA and SNTAGT. Trimming cost V 2 bases and J 1 base, with 9 bases left between them. This CDR3 region has 15 residues. Clones were sequenced by immunoSEQ multiplex PCR, and TCRdb holds only the in-frame ones, with some missing. The sample consists of about 150,000 clones, about 89% of them appearing once. Second-dose timings of about 4 or about 12 weeks were pooled. The source material was peripheral blood, sampled 28 days after the second AZD1222 dose. The TCR was taken from an adult who received the AZD1222 COVID-19 vaccine. V and J are TRBV6-4 and TRBJ1-3, with D maybe TRBD1 (5 bases). DNA for the CDR3: TGTGCCAGCAGTGACGGGGGGAGTTCTGGAAACACCATATATTTT. Protein: CASSDGGSSGNTIYF.